The 22 T cell receptor beta chains in this list originate from one sample, sequenced in a study of CD8 T cells in Susac syndrome. Random hexamers were used to reverse transcribe roughly 0.5 to 1 ug of RNA. TCRdb re-derived calls from the immunoSEQ multiplex PCR reads in MiXCR, one entry per CDR3 protein. This table has about 120,000 distinct CDR3 sequences, around 94% appearing once. The sample taken for sequencing was CD4+ T cells from PBMCs. These receptors all come from a human donor in good health.

This clonotype was found once. The rearrangement uses TRBV3-1 and TRBJ2-5, with D perhaps matching TRBD2 (6 bases). V was shortened by 6 bases and J by 8 bases, with 13 bases between the two germline ends. The length of the CDR3 is 12 residues. Germline assignment: CDR1 LGHDT and CDR2 YNNKEL (reference sequence). CDR3: CASRTSMGTQYF. The CDR3 region has the DNA TGTGCCAGCAGAACTAGCATGGGTACCCAGTACTTC.

V usage is TRBV7-9 and J usage is TRBJ1-1; 9 positions match TRBD1. The germline gives CDR1 SEHNR, CDR2 FQNEAQ (reference sequence). V trimming: 0 bases; J trimming: 4 bases; junction bases outside the gene matches: 6. The CDR3 is 16 residues long. The CDR3 loop reads CASSLASGTGSTEAFF. The CDR3 DNA reads TGTGCCAGCAGCTTAGCGTCCGGGACAGGGTCCACTGAAGCTTTCTTT.

This chain joins TRBV3-1 and TRBJ2-3; possible D gene TRBD2, 5 bases. The CDR3 has 15 amino acids. Germline V gives CDR1 LGHDT, CDR2 YNNKEL (reference sequence). Trimming took 1 base from V and 0 from J, leaving 8 bases between them. The CDR3 region is CASSQVLASTDTQYF. The CDR3, as DNA: TGTGCCAGCAGCCAAGTCTTAGCGAGCACAGATACGCAGTATTTT.

This clonotype occurred once. The chain combines TRBV11-1 with TRBJ2-7; 8 nucleotides match TRBD2. This CDR3 has 20 amino acids. From germline, CDR1 is SGHAT and CDR2 FQDESV (reference sequence). Trimming cost V 1 base and J 5 bases; bases outside gene matches: 22. CDR3 bases: TGTGCCAGCAGCTTAGACTTATCGTGGGGGAGCGGGAGCGGGTCCCACGAGCAGTACTTC. Protein product: CASSLDLSWGSGSGSHEQYF. Complete variable domain (other parts from reference TRBV11-1 and TRBJ2-7): EAEVAQSPRYKITEKSQAVAFWCDPISGHATLYWYRQILGQGPELLVQFQDESVVDDSQLPKDRFSAERLKGVDSTLKIQPAELGDSAMYLCASSLDLSWGSGSGSHEQYFGPGTRLTVT.

The chain links TRBV5-4 to TRBJ2-7; weak D call: TRBD1 (6 bases). V was cut by 3 bases and J by 1 base, with 23 bases left in between. The CDR3 spans 18 residues. In germline, CDR1 is SGHNT, CDR2 YYREEE (reference sequence). The CDR3 is CASSSTRGAYRESYEQYF. CDR3 coding DNA: TGTGCCAGCAGCTCGACAAGAGGCGCTTACAGGGAATCCTACGAGCAGTACTTC.

This clonotype was recorded once. This rearrangement joins TRBV27 to TRBJ1-5; D is uncertain. The CDR3 loop spans 13 amino acids. Trimming pared 4 bases from V and 3 bases from J, leaving 7 bases between. Per the germline V gene, CDR1 is MNHEY and CDR2 is SMNVEV (reference sequence). CDR3 residues: CASSSESNQPQHF. CDR3 coding DNA: TGTGCCAGCAGTTCAGAATCCAATCAGCCCCAGCATTTT.

This rearrangement joins TRBV4-2 to TRBJ2-6, with 8 bases matching TRBD1. Unmatched junction bases numbered 6, after V lost 1 base and J lost 1 base. The CDR3 totals 18 residues. The germline CDR1 and CDR2 sequences are LGHNA and YNFKEQ. The DNA for the CDR3 is TGTGCCAGCAGCCAAGTAGAACAGGGGGTATCTGGGGCCAACGTCCTGACTTTC. This sequence encodes CASSQVEQGVSGANVLTF.

The chain carries TRBV12-3 or TRBV12-4 and TRBJ2-2; 7 positions match TRBD1. This CDR3 is built from 13 residues. V lost 6 bases, J lost 5 bases, and 3 bases stayed unmatched. The CDR3 DNA reads as TGTGCCAGCAGCTACAGGGGAACCGGGGAGCTGTTTTTT. It specifies CASSYRGTGELFF.

The rearrangement uses TRBV24-1 and TRBJ2-1, with D perhaps being TRBD1 or TRBD2 (5 bases each). Germline-derived CDR1 and CDR2 are KGHDR and SFDVKD. CDR3 length: 19 amino acids. The ends were cut back, 0 bases at V and 3 bases at J, with 20 bases in the middle. The CDR3 DNA is TGTGCCACCAGTGATTTGGTGGGGATACCGGGACCCAACTACAATGAGCAGTTCTTC. Protein: CATSDLVGIPGPNYNEQFF.

Regarding this clonotype: It is unclear where the CDR3 begins or ends on the DNA, so no DNA is shown, and the CDR3 is as TCRdb lists it. The chain uses TRBV28 and TRBJ1-5; no DNA check was done on the table's D call, TRBD1. From germline, CDR1 is MDHEN and CDR2 SYDVKM. The CDR3 extends over 15 residues, inclusive of both ends. The CDR3 loop reads CASILGQAINQPQHF.

The rearrangement links TRBV4-1 to TRBJ2-1, with a weak D call TRBD2 (6 bases). There are 16 residues in the CDR3. The V and J ends lost 1 base and 5 bases respectively, with 15 bases between them. CDR1 and CDR2 (germline): MGHRA, YSYEKL. The CDR3 DNA reads TGCGCCAGCAGCCAAGCTTGGGCGGGAACAGACAATGAGCAGTTCTTC. Its translation is CASSQAWAGTDNEQFF.

This clonotype was seen once. The chain is built from TRBV19 and TRBJ2-1; D possibly uses TRBD1 or TRBD2 (7 bases each). This CDR3 is 16 amino acids long. The V gene's germline CDR1 is LNHDA and CDR2 SQIVND (reference sequence). Trimming removed 4 bases from V and 5 bases from J, with 18 bases in between. The DNA of the CDR3 is TGTGCCAGTAGTACTTCGGGGGGACAGCACAACAATGAGCAGTTCTTC. Translation: CASSTSGGQHNNEQFF.

This chain uses TRBV20-1 with TRBJ2-3; D is ambiguous. Per the germline V gene, CDR1 is DFQATT and CDR2 is SNEGSKA (reference sequence). V dropped 3 bases and J dropped 1 base, with 5 bases sitting between them. The CDR3 loop spans 12 amino acids. The CDR3 spells CSARVGTDTQYF. The CDR3, as DNA: TGCAGTGCTAGGGTTGGCACAGATACGCAGTATTTT.

The V and J genes are TRBV28 and TRBJ2-1; perhaps TRBD2 as D (6 bases). V lost 10 bases, J lost 7 bases, and 20 bases lay in between. The CDR3 covers 14 residues. Germline CDR1 is MDHEN and CDR2 is SYDVKM. CDR3 region: CAISRGGRVNEQFF. Here the CDR3 DNA reads TGTGCCATTTCGCGGGGCGGTCGGGTGAATGAGCAGTTCTTC.

The chain joins TRBV25-1 to TRBJ2-1; D may be TRBD1 (6 bases). Germline lookup yields CDR1 MGHDK and CDR2 SYGVNS. Trimming shortened V by 1 base and J by 3 bases, and 13 bases separated the two germline ends. The CDR3 extends over 16 amino acids. The CDR3 spells CASSELKQGIYNEQFF. The CDR3 DNA reads as TGTGCCAGCAGTGAATTAAAACAGGGCATCTACAATGAGCAGTTCTTC.

A note on this clonotype: At one boundary the junction diverges from the germline segment, which might be a read error. The rearrangement joins TRBV7-9 to TRBJ2-3, with no clear D. The CDR3 is 12 residues long. Germline assignment: CDR1 SEHNR and CDR2 FQNEAQ (reference sequence). In DNA form, the CDR3 reads TGTGCCAGCGGCTTAGAAGTGGATACGCAGTATTTT. It is translated as CASGLEVDTQYF. The full variable domain, in which reference TRBV7-9 and TRBJ2-3 provide the parts outside the CDR3, is DTGVSQNPRHKITKRGQNVTFRCDPISEHNRLYWYRQTLGQGPEFLTYFQNEAQLEKSRLLSDRFSAERPKGSFSTLEIQRTEQGDSAMYLCASGLEVDTQYFGPGTRLTVL.

The rearrangement joins TRBV20-1 to TRBJ2-3; 12 bases agree with TRBD2. Germline loops: CDR1 DFQATT, CDR2 SNEGSKA (reference sequence). V shed 5 bases, J shed 3 bases, and the junction held 3 bases outside the gene matches. The CDR3 is 14 amino acids. CDR3 amino acids: CSALTSGGTDTQYF. CDR3 in DNA: TGCAGTGCTCTAACTAGCGGGGGGACAGATACGCAGTATTTT.

The V and J genes are TRBV10-3 and TRBJ2-2; D may be TRBD1 (6 bases). Trimming stripped 6 bases from V and 7 bases from J, with 9 bases between. This CDR3 comprises 12 residues. Germline V gene data show CDR1 as ENHRY and CDR2 as SYGVKD. The CDR3 reads CAIRQGDGELFF. In DNA, the CDR3 is TGTGCCATCAGACAGGGCGACGGGGAGCTGTTTTTT.

The CDR3 sequence: CSARDSRWGTRNTGELFF. CDR3 sequence (DNA): TGCAGTGCTAGAGATTCCCGTTGGGGGACTCGAAACACCGGGGAGCTGTTTTTT. V and J are TRBV20-1 and TRBJ2-2; perhaps TRBD2 as D (6 bases). Germline CDR1 is DFQATT and CDR2 is SNEGSKA (reference sequence). V lost 0 bases and J lost 2, with 19 bases in between. The CDR3 length is 18 residues.

This chain links TRBV11-2 with TRBJ2-7, with 12 nucleotides matching TRBD2. The junction had 28 bases not matched to a gene; V was cut back by 1 base and J by 12 bases. Looked up from germline, CDR1 is SGHAT and CDR2 is FQNNGV. The CDR3 sequence is 21 residues long. The DNA for the CDR3 is TGTGCCAGCAGCTTAGGTCTCCAGTCTCCTTTACTAGCGGGAGGAGGTAGAGGTGTGTACTTC. Its translation is CASSLGLQSPLLAGGGRGVYF.

The rearrangement links TRBV12-3 or TRBV12-4 to TRBJ2-1, with a tentative D call TRBD1 (5 bases). V lost 3 bases to trimming and J lost 6 bases, with 21 bases between them. The CDR3 contains 17 residues. This chain's CDR3 is CASSLPQGVLVGNEQFF. The CDR3 DNA follows: TGTGCCAGCAGTTTGCCCCAGGGCGTTTTAGTGGGCAATGAGCAGTTCTTC.

The chain has TRBV2 and TRBJ1-2, with D possibly being TRBD1 (6 bases). This CDR3 comprises 13 residues. Germline V gene lookup returns CDR1 SNHLY and CDR2 FYNNEI. V dropped 4 bases and J dropped 5 bases, with 11 bases sitting between them. The CDR3 region is CASSVDSEYGYTF. The CDR3, as DNA: TGTGCCAGCAGTGTGGACAGCGAATATGGCTACACCTTC.